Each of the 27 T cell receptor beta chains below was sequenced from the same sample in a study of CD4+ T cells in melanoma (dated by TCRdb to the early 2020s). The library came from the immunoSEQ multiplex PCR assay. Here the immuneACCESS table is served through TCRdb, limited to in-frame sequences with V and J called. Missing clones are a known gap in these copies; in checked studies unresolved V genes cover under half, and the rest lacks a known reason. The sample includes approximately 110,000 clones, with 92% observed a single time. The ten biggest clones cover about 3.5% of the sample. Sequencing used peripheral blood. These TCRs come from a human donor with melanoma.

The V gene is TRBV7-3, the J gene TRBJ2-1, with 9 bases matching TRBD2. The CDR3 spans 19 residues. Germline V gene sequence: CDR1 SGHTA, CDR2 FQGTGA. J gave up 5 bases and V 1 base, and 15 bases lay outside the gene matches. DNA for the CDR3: TGTGCCAGCAGCTTAATTGGGCGGCGGGGGGGTGGTCGGGACAATGAGCAGTTCTTC. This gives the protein CASSLIGRRGGGRDNEQFF.

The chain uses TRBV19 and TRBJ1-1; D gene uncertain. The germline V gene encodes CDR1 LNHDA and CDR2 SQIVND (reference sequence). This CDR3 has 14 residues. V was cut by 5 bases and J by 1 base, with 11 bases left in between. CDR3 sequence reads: CASSVGWSNTEAFF. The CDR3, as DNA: TGTGCCAGTAGTGTAGGGTGGTCGAACACTGAAGCTTTCTTT.

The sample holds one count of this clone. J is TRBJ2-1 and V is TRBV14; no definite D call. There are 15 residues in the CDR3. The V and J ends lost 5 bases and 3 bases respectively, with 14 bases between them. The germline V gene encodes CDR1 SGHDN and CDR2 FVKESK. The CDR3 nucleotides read TGTGCCAGCAGCAGAGGCGTGCGGAGCTACAATGAGCAGTTCTTC. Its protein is CASSRGVRSYNEQFF. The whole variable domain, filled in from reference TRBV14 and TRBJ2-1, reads EAGVTQFPSHSVIEKGQTVTLRCDPISGHDNLYWYRRVMGKEIKFLLHFVKESKQDESGMPNNRFLAERTGGTYSTLKVQPAELEDSGVYFCASSRGVRSYNEQFFGPGTRLTVL.

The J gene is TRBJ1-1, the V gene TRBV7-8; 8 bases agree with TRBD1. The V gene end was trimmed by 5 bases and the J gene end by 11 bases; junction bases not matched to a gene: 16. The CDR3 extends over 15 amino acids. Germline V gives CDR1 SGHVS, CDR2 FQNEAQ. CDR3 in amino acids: CASSVTGTGGGRAFF. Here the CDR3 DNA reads TGTGCCAGCAGCGTGACCGGGACAGGCGGGGGAAGGGCTTTCTTT.

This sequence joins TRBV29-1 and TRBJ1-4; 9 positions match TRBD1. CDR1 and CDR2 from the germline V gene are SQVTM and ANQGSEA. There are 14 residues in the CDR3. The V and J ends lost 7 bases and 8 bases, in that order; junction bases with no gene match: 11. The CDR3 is CSAEIGQGMEKLFF. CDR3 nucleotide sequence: TGCAGCGCAGAAATAGGACAGGGGATGGAAAAACTGTTTTTT.

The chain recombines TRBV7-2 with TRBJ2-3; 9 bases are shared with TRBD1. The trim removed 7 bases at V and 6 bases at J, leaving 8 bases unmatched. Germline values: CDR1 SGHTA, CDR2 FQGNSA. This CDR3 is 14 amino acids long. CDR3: CASTQQGAGDTQYF. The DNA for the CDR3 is TGTGCCAGCACGCAACAGGGGGCGGGTGATACGCAGTATTTT.

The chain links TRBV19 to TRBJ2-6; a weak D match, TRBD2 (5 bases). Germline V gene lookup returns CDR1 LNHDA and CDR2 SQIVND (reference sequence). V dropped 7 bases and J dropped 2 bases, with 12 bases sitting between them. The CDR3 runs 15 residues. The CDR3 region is CASIEGAAGANVLTF. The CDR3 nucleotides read TGTGCCAGTATAGAGGGCGCCGCTGGGGCCAACGTCCTGACTTTC.

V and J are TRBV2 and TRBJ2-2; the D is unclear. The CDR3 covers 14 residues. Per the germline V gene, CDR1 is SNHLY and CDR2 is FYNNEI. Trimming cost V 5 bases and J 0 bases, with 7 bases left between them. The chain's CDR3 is CASSYTPNTGELFF. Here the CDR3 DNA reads TGTGCCAGCAGTTATACCCCGAACACCGGGGAGCTGTTTTTT.

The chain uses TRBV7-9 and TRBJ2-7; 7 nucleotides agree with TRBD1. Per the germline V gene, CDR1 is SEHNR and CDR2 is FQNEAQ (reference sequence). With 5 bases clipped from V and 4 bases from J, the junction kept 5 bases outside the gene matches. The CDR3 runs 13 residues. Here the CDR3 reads CASSTRQGYEQYF. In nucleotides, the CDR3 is TGTGCCAGCAGCACCCGACAGGGTTACGAGCAGTACTTC.

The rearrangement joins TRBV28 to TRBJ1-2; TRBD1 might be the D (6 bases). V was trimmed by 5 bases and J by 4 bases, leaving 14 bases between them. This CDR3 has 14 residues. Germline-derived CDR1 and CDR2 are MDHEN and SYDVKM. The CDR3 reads CASSPPVDSYGYTF. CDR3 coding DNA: TGTGCCAGCAGTCCACCGGTGGACAGCTATGGCTACACCTTC.

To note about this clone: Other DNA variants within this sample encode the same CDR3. DNA of the CDR3: TGTGCCAGCAGCAGACAGGGTGCGATGAACACTGAAGCTTTCTTT. It translates to CASSRQGAMNTEAFF. J is TRBJ1-1 and V is TRBV7-9; 7 bases fit TRBD1. The length of the CDR3 is 15 residues. V trimming: 5 bases; J trimming: 0 bases; junction bases outside the gene matches: 6. Germline V gene sequence: CDR1 SEHNR, CDR2 FQNEAQ (reference sequence).

CDR3 amino acids: CASSLSGGTYNSPLHF. CDR3 in DNA: TGTGCCAGCAGCTTGTCAGGGGGAACCTATAATTCACCCCTCCACTTT. The rearrangement uses TRBV5-4 and TRBJ1-6; 7 positions match TRBD1. The CDR3 extends over 16 amino acids. Germline V lookup: CDR1 SGHNT, CDR2 YYREEE (reference sequence). V shed 1 base and J 2 bases; nucleotides not matched to a gene: 3.

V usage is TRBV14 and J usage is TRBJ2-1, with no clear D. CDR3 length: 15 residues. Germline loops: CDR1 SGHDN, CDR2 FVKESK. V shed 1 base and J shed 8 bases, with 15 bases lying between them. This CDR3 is CASSQGERQFDEQFF. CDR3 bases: TGTGCCAGCAGCCAAGGGGAACGGCAGTTCGATGAGCAGTTCTTC.

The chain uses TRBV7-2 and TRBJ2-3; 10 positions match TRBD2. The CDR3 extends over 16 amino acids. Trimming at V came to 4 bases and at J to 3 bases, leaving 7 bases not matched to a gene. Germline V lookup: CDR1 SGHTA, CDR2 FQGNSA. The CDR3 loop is CASSSLAGVLTDTQYF. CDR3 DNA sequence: TGTGCCAGCAGCTCTCTAGCGGGGGTCTTAACAGATACGCAGTATTTT.

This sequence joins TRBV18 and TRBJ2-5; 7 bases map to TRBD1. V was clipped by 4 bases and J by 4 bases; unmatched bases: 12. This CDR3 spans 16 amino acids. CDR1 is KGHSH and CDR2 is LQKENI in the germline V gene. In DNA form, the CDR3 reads TGTGCCAGCTCACTCTACAGGACAGGATCGGGAGAGACCCAGTACTTC. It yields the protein CASSLYRTGSGETQYF.

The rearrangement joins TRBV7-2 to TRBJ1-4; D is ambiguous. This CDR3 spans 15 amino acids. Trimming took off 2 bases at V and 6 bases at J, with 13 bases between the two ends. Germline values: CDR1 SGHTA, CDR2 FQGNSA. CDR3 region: CASSLQTAAYEKLFF. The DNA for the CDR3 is TGTGCCAGCAGCTTACAGACGGCTGCCTATGAAAAACTGTTTTTT.

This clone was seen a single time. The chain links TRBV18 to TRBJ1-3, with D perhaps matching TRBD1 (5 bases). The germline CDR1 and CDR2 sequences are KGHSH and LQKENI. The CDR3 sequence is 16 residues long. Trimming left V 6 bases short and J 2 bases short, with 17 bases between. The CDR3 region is CASSPGSAGTGNTIYF. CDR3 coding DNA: TGTGCCAGCTCCCCGGGGTCGGCAGGGACTGGAAACACCATATATTTT. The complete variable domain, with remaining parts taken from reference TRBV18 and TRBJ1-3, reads NAGVMQNPRHLVRRRGQEARLRCSPMKGHSHVYWYRQLPEEGLKFMVYLQKENIIDESGMPKERFSAEFPKEGPSILRIQQVVRGDSAAYFCASSPGSAGTGNTIYFGEGSWLTVV.

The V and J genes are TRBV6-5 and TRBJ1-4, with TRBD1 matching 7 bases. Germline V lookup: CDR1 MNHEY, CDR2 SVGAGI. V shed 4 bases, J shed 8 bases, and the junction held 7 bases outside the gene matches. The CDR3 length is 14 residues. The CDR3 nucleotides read TGTGCCAGCAGTTCTCGGACAGGAACAGAAAAACTGTTTTTT. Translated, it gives CASSSRTGTEKLFF.

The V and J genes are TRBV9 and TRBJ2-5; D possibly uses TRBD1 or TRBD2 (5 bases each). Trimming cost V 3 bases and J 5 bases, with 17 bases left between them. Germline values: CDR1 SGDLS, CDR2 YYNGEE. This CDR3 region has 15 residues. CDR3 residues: CASSGGEIVGETQYF. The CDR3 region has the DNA TGTGCCAGCAGCGGAGGGGAGATCGTGGGGGAGACCCAGTACTTC. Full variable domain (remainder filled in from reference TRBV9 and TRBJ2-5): DSGVTQTPKHLITATGQRVTLRCSPRSGDLSVYWYQQSLDQGLQFLIQYYNGEERAKGNILERFSAQQFPDLHSELNLSSLELGDSALYFCASSGGEIVGETQYFGPGTRLLVL.

CDR3: CASSLAIWGSYEQYF. CDR3 coding DNA: TGTGCCAGCAGTTTGGCCATTTGGGGTTCCTACGAGCAGTACTTC. V and J are TRBV28 and TRBJ2-7; D ambiguous. Germline lookup yields CDR1 MDHEN and CDR2 SYDVKM. The CDR3 contains 15 residues. The V and J ends lost 3 bases and 1 base respectively, with 13 bases between them.

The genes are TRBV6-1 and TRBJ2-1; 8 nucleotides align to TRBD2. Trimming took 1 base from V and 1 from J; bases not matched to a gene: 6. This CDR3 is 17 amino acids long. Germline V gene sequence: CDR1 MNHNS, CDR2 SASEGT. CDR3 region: CASSEGKREISYNEQFF. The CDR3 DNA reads TGTGCCAGCAGTGAAGGTAAGCGGGAGATTTCCTACAATGAGCAGTTCTTC.

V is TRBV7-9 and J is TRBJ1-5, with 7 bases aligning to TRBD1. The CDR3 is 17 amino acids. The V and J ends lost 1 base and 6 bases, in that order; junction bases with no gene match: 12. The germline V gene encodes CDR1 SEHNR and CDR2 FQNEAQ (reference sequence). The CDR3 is CASSLGWKGGSGQPQHF. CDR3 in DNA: TGTGCCAGCAGCTTAGGTTGGAAAGGGGGCTCTGGTCAGCCCCAGCATTTT. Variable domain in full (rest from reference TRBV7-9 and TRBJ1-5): DTGVSQNPRHKITKRGQNVTFRCDPISEHNRLYWYRQTLGQGPEFLTYFQNEAQLEKSRLLSDRFSAERPKGSFSTLEIQRTEQGDSAMYLCASSLGWKGGSGQPQHFGDGTRLSIL.

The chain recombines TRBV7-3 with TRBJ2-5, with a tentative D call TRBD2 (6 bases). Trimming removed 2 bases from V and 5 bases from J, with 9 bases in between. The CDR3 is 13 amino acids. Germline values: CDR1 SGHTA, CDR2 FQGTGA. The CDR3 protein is CASSLGGRETQYF. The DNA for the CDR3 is TGTGCCAGCAGCTTAGGGGGGAGGGAGACCCAGTACTTC.

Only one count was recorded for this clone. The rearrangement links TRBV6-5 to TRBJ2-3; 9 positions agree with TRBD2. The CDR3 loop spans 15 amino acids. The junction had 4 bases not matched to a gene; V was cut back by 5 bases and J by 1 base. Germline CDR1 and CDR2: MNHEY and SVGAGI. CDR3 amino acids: CASSRSSGGTDTQYF. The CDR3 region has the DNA TGTGCCAGCAGTCGATCTAGCGGGGGCACAGATACGCAGTATTTT.

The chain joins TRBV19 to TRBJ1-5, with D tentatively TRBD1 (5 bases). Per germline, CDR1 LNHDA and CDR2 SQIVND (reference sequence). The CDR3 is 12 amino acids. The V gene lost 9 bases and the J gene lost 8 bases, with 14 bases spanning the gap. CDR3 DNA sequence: TGTGCCAGCGACAACCCGGGGGAGCCCCAGCATTTT. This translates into CASDNPGEPQHF.

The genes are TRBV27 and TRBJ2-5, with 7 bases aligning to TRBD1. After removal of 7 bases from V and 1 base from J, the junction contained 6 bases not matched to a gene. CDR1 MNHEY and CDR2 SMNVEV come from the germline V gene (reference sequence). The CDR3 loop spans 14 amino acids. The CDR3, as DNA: TGTGCCAGCATGACAGGGACAGCCCAAGAGACCCAGTACTTC. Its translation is CASMTGTAQETQYF.

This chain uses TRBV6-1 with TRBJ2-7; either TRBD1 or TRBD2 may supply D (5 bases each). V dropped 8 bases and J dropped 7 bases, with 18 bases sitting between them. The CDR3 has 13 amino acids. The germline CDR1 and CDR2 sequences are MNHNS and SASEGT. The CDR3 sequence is CASSRGWGLEQYF. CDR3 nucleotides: TGTGCCAGCTCCCGAGGATGGGGGTTGGAGCAGTACTTC.